This is a list of T cell receptor beta chains from one sample in a study of cytomegalovirus exposure and HLA in healthy donors. The table came from immunoSEQ multiplex PCR; TCRdb's copy has only in-frame clones and leaves some out. The data contain some 20,000 clones, under 90% of them singletons. Sequencing was performed on PBMCs. These receptors all come from a human donor in good health. Each CDR3 is given with its conserved first and last residue. A D gene is named only where the DNA matches it firmly. Size is stated for part of the rows, as once, few or many counts, or as a class when the clone is expanded.

V gene	J gene	clone size	D gene	CDR3 DNA	CDR3 protein
TRBV29-1	TRBJ2-1	-	-	TGCAGCGCTGGGGGGACCGGGGGTGAGCAGTTCTTC	CSAGGTGGEQFF
TRBV5-1	TRBJ2-3	-	-	TGCGCCAGCAGCTCTGGAGGACAGACAGATACGCAGTATTTT	CASSSGGQTDTQYF
TRBV30	TRBJ1-4	-	-	TGTGCCTGGAGCGACAAGGGCGGGGAAAAACTGTTTTTT	CAWSDKGGEKLFF
TRBV6-1	TRBJ1-2	-	-	TGTGCCAGCAGTGAAGAACAGTTTTATGGCTACACCTTC	CASSEEQFYGYTF
TRBV5-1	TRBJ2-6	-	TRBD1	TGCGCCAGCAGCTTGTATGACCTTGGGACAGGGTCTGGGGCCAACGTCCTGACTTTC	CASSLYDLGTGSGANVLTF
TRBV7-6	TRBJ1-6	-	-	TGTGCCAGCAGCCCGGTTAATTCACCCCTCCACTTT	CASSPVNSPLHF
TRBV21-1	TRBJ2-1	-	-	TGTGCCAGCAGCATCTTAGGCGGCAATGAGCAGTTCTTC	CASSILGGNEQFF
TRBV9	TRBJ2-5	-	-	TGTGCCAGCAGCCCTGGGGGGGCCCGGGAGACCCAGTACTTC	CASSPGGARETQYF
TRBV18	TRBJ2-7	few	-	TGTGCCAGCTCCACCCGGGATGGTGTCGAGCAGTACTTC	CASSTRDGVEQYF
TRBV4-3	TRBJ1-6	-	-	TGCGCCAGCAGCCGTGACAGGTCCTATAATTCACCCCTCCACTTT	CASSRDRSYNSPLHF
TRBV29-1	TRBJ2-5	-	TRBD1	TGCAGCGTTAGGACAGGGCAAGAGACCCAGTACTTC	CSVRTGQETQYF
TRBV14	TRBJ2-3	-	TRBD2	TGTGCCAGCAGACCATCCCTTGGACTAGCGGAGATCACAGATACGCAGTATTTT	CASRPSLGLAEITDTQYF
TRBV5-5	TRBJ2-7	-	-	TGTGCCAGCACCTTGATAGCGGTGGTGGGGTACGAGCAGTACTTC	CASTLIAVVGYEQYF
TRBV5-6	TRBJ2-3	-	TRBD2	TGTGCCAGCAGCCTCGGGGGGGTTATGTCAGATACGCAGTATTTT	CASSLGGVMSDTQYF
TRBV13	TRBJ1-1	-	TRBD1	TGTGCCAGCAGCTTTACAGGGGGCCACACTGAAGCTTTCTTT	CASSFTGGHTEAFF
TRBV5-1	TRBJ1-4	-	-	TGCGCCAGCAGCTTGATTGGGGCAGGAAATGAAAAACTGTTTTTT	CASSLIGAGNEKLFF
TRBV30	TRBJ2-7	-	-	TGTGCCTGGAGTCGGACACTTTTGAGCGAGCAGTACTTC	CAWSRTLLSEQYF
TRBV28	TRBJ2-2	-	TRBD2	TGTGCCAGCAGTTCGGGACTAGCGGGAGCGGCGAACACCGGGGAGCTGTTTTTT	CASSSGLAGAANTGELFF
TRBV6-5	TRBJ1-3	-	-	TGTGCCAGCAGCCAGATCCCTGGAAACACCATATATTTT	CASSQIPGNTIYF
TRBV27	TRBJ1-2	-	-	TGTGCCAGCAGTTTATATCGGGGGTTAGATGGCTACACCTTC	CASSLYRGLDGYTF
TRBV7-2	TRBJ1-1	-	-	TGTGCCAGCAGCCCACAAATGAACACTGAAGCTTTCTTT	CASSPQMNTEAFF
TRBV18	TRBJ2-7	-	-	TGTGCCAGCTCAGGTCAGGTTAACGAGCAGTACTTC	CASSGQVNEQYF